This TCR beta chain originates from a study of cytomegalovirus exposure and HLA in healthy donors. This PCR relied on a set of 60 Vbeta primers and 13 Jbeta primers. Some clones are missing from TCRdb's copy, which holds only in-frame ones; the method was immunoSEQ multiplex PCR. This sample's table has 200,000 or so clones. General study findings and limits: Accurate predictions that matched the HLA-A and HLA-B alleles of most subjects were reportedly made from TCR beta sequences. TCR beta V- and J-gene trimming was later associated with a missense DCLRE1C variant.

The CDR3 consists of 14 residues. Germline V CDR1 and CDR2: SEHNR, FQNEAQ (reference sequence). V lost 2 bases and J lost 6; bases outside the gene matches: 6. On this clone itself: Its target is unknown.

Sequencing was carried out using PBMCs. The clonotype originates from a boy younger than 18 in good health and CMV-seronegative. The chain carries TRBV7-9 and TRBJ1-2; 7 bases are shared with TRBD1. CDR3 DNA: TGTGCCAGCAGCTTAATAGACAGGGAGGATGGCTACACCTTC. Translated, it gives CASSLIDREDGYTF. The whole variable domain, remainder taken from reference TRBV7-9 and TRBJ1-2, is DTGVSQNPRHKITKRGQNVTFRCDPISEHNRLYWYRQTLGQGPEFLTYFQNEAQLEKSRLLSDRFSAERPKGSFSTLEIQRTEQGDSAMYLCASSLIDREDGYTFGSGTRLTVV.